This TCR beta chain was captured in a study of preoperative IRX-2 immunotherapy in early breast cancer. V lost 5 bases and J lost 1, with 10 bases in between. The germline gives CDR1 SGHTA, CDR2 FQGTGA. CDR3 length: 14 amino acids. The protocol was immunoSEQ multiplex PCR, while the TCRdb copy is restricted to in-frame clones and leaves out a portion. The sample lists 40,000 or so clones, around 96% occurring once. Treatment specified: preoperative locoregional IRX-2 cytokine immunotherapy. Patients received preoperative, locoregional IRX-2 cytokine immunotherapy in a phase Ib study. Source: tumor tissue, taken after IRX-2 immunotherapy. This sequence was found in a human donor with breast cancer. This chain links TRBV7-3 with TRBJ2-3, with D maybe TRBD1 (5 bases). The CDR3 nucleotides are TGTGCCAGCAGCCCAGTGGGGCGCACAGATACGCAGTATTTT. Its translation is CASSPVGRTDTQYF.